Reported below is one T cell receptor (beta chain). Recruited during active infection, patients (from Seattle) were subsequently followed longitudinally. Original processing notes: Reference gene primer amplification yielded estimated nucleated cell counts. Measured with immunoSEQ multiplex PCR; TCRdb has only the in-frame clones, and not every one. That table furnishes V, J and clone size, whereas the DNA furnished D and trimming. This table has under 200,000 clones, roughly 81% appearing once. This sample is drawn from a study of blood T cell repertoires in COVID-19. In the study overall: The United States, Italy and Spain supplied acute and convalescent COVID-19 samples. Nucleic acid was either cDNA or gDNA, and it came from T cells, B-cell-depleted T cells, or PBMCs.

Trimming pared 0 bases from V and 2 bases from J, leaving 5 bases between. CDR3 length: 13 residues. Germline loops: CDR1 SGHTA, CDR2 FQGTGA. The sequenced sample was peripheral blood. This TCR was recovered from an elderly woman with COVID-19, enrolled during active disease. The rearrangement links TRBV7-3 to TRBJ2-7; D not certain. Written as DNA, the CDR3 is TGTGCCAGCAGCTTAACGGCCCCCTACGAGCAGTACTTC. It is translated as CASSLTAPYEQYF.